Given below is one TCR beta chain in context. TCRdb reprocessed the 5' RACE reads via MiXCR and lists one record per CDR3 protein. The table has hundreds of thousands of distinct CDR3 sequences, about 18% seen once. Germline V CDR1 and CDR2: MNHNS, SASEGT. Trimming stripped 6 bases from V and 5 bases from J, with 13 bases between. The CDR3 is 13 residues long. The sample comes from a study of identical twins. The sample was also linked to a second study, of T cells expressing NK-cell markers.

Material: PBMCs. The clonotype comes from a young woman in good health. This chain joins TRBV6-1 and TRBJ1-2, with a weak D call TRBD1 (6 bases). The CDR3 DNA is TGTGCCAGCAGGTGGACAGTGAATTATGGCTACACCTTC. Translating gives CASRWTVNYGYTF.